The 13 T cell receptor beta chains given below trace back to one sample, sequenced in a study of T cells in Graves' hyperthyroidism and ophthalmopathy. RNA transcripts served as the template for amplifying TCR beta CDR3 regions. The HTBI primer set drove a first-round RT-PCR of the TCR CDR3. TCRdb processed the multiplex PCR reads anew with MiXCR; each CDR3 protein has one entry. The data contain under 400,000 distinct CDR3 sequences, 18% of them singletons. The specimen sequenced was blood. Receptors were obtained from a woman aged 45-60 years with Graves' hyperthyroidism.

This chain uses TRBV10-3 with TRBJ1-1; maybe TRBD1 (5 bases). The length of the CDR3 is 14 residues. Per the germline V gene, CDR1 is ENHRY and CDR2 is SYGVKD. V was cut by 9 bases and J by 0 bases, with 14 bases left in between. The CDR3 coding sequence is TGTGCCATTCACGGGGGACTCCTGAACACTGAAGCTTTCTTT. Its protein is CAIHGGLLNTEAFF.

This clonotype was counted a single time. This rearrangement joins TRBV5-1 to TRBJ1-1; 7 bases agree with TRBD1. Germline lookup yields CDR1 SGHRS and CDR2 YFSETQ. The V gene end was trimmed by 4 bases and the J gene end by 9 bases; junction bases not matched to a gene: 15. The CDR3 sequence is 15 residues long. The CDR3 sequence is CASSQDRQGQPQAFF. DNA for the CDR3: TGCGCCAGCAGCCAAGATCGCCAGGGACAGCCTCAAGCTTTCTTT.

The gene calls are TRBV6-2 or TRBV6-3 and TRBJ2-1; the match to TRBD1 covers 7 bases. CDR1 and CDR2 from the germline V gene are MNHEY and SVGEGT. V was clipped by 6 bases and J by 7 bases; unmatched bases: 12. This CDR3 has 15 residues. The CDR3 loop reads CASREDRSGSNEQFF. Written as DNA, the CDR3 is TGTGCCAGCAGGGAGGACAGGTCGGGAAGTAATGAGCAGTTCTTC.

This clonotype was counted many times. V gene TRBV5-1 combines with J gene TRBJ1-1; TRBD1 aligns across 8 bases. The ends lost 0 bases at V and 4 bases at J; junction bases unmatched: 5. Germline V gives CDR1 SGHRS, CDR2 YFSETQ. CDR3 length equals 15 residues. The CDR3 loop reads CASSLGATGGTEAFF. The CDR3 DNA is TGCGCCAGCAGCTTGGGTGCCACAGGGGGCACTGAAGCTTTCTTT.

This clonotype was recorded at least ten times. V gene TRBV2 combines with J gene TRBJ2-2; D possibly corresponds to TRBD1 (6 bases). The germline CDR1 and CDR2 sequences are SNHLY and FYNNEI. The length of the CDR3 is 12 residues. Trimming took 7 bases from V and 7 from J, leaving 10 bases between them. The CDR3 loop reads CASNRAGGELFF. The CDR3 DNA reads TGTGCCAGCAACAGGGCGGGCGGGGAGCTGTTTTTT. The full variable domain, its missing parts supplied by reference TRBV2 and TRBJ2-2, is EPEVTQTPSHQVTQMGQEVILRCVPISNHLYFYWYRQILGQKVEFLVSFYNNEISEKSEIFDDQFSVERPDGSNFTLKIRSTKLEDSAMYFCASNRAGGELFFGEGSRLTVL.

This clonotype has at least ten counts. The J gene is TRBJ2-7, the V gene TRBV11-2; D gene ambiguous. Trimming cost V 2 bases and J 0 bases, with 11 bases left between them. Germline CDR1 SGHAT, CDR2 FQNNGV. This CDR3 is built from 15 residues. The CDR3 protein is CASSLWASLSYEQYF. As DNA, the CDR3 is TGTGCCAGCAGCTTATGGGCTTCCCTCTCCTACGAGCAGTACTTC.

Worth noting for this clonotype: Since a much larger clone is just one base distant, this may be a read error. CDR3 residues: CAGSEADRGPDTQYF. The CDR3 bases are TGTGCCGGCAGTGAAGCGGACAGGGGGCCAGATACGCAGTATTTT. This rearrangement joins TRBV6-1 to TRBJ2-3; 11 positions match TRBD1. Germline CDR1 and CDR2: MNHNS and SASEGT. The CDR3 covers 15 residues.

This clonotype appeared a few times. CDR3 nucleotides: TGTGCCAGCAGCTTCGCCGTGGGGTTCGGTTCCTACGAGCAGTACTTC. Translation: CASSFAVGFGSYEQYF. This chain uses TRBV13 with TRBJ2-7; D is ambiguous. CDR3 length equals 16 residues. Looked up from germline, CDR1 is PRHDT and CDR2 is FYEKMQ (reference sequence). V was pared by 3 bases and J by 1 base, with 16 bases between.

The rearrangement joins TRBV5-1 to TRBJ2-2; D may be TRBD1 (5 bases). Between the trimmed V and J ends, which lost 4 bases and 7 bases, there was a span of 14 bases. In germline, CDR1 is SGHRS, CDR2 YFSETQ. This CDR3 region has 14 residues. CDR3 in DNA: TGCGCCAGCAGCCTTAAGGGGTTTGGCGGGGAGCTGTTTTTT. Its translation: CASSLKGFGGELFF.

The chain carries TRBV5-1 and TRBJ2-3, with D possibly matching TRBD2 (5 bases). The V end lost 4 bases, the J end lost 5 bases, and 14 bases lay between the germline ends. CDR1 and CDR2 from the germline V gene are SGHRS and YFSETQ. The CDR3 length is 14 residues. The CDR3 loop reads CASSPDSKGDTQYF. In DNA, the CDR3 is TGCGCCAGCAGCCCGGACTCAAAGGGAGATACGCAGTATTTT.

To note about this clonotype: Relative to the germline gene, one junction end is altered; a read error may explain this. The rearrangement uses TRBV10-3 and TRBJ2-5; maybe TRBD1 (6 bases). The CDR3 covers 13 residues. CDR1 and CDR2 (germline): ENHRY, SYGVKD. CDR3 region: CAVSAGQQETQYF. The CDR3 nucleotides read TGTGCCGTCAGTGCCGGACAGCAAGAGACCCAGTACTTC.

This clonotype was observed many times. The rearrangement uses TRBV2 and TRBJ2-2; 7 positions match TRBD2. CDR1 is SNHLY, CDR2 FYNNEI, per germline. The CDR3 is 15 amino acids. V dropped 2 bases and J dropped 6; count of bases not matched to a gene: 6. The CDR3 DNA reads as TGTGCCAGCAGTGAACTCGCGGGAGTTTCCGGGGAGCTGTTTTTT. This sequence encodes CASSELAGVSGELFF.

This clonotype was recorded many times. The rearrangement joins TRBV20-1 to TRBJ2-7; TRBD2 agrees at 9 bases. The CDR3 is 14 amino acids. In germline, CDR1 is DFQATT, CDR2 SNEGSKA (reference sequence). J was trimmed by 2 bases and V by 3 bases; bases with no gene match: 5. CDR3 residues: CSASPAGGPYEQYF. The CDR3 region has the DNA TGCAGTGCTAGTCCGGCGGGAGGGCCCTACGAGCAGTACTTC.